The 4 T cell receptor beta chains listed next were all sequenced from one sample in a study of blood T cell repertoires in COVID-19. Measured with immunoSEQ multiplex PCR; TCRdb has only the in-frame clones, and not every one. The sample yields 100,000 to 150,000 clones, approximately 90% seen once. What was sequenced was peripheral blood. The receptors here all came from a woman aged 80 or over with acute or convalescent COVID-19.

This sequence joins TRBV7-9 and TRBJ1-6; TRBD1 matches 8 bases. The V gene end was trimmed by 5 bases and the J gene end by 8 bases; junction bases not matched to a gene: 11. CDR1 SEHNR and CDR2 FQNEAQ come from the germline V gene (reference sequence). The CDR3 sequence is 16 residues long. Written as DNA, the CDR3 is TGTGCCAGCAGCCTGGAACCAGGGGGCCGGCATTCACCCCTCCACTTT. It translates to CASSLEPGGRHSPLHF.

J is TRBJ2-7 and V is TRBV6-2 or TRBV6-3; 9 bases line up with TRBD1. The V gene's germline CDR1 is MNHEY and CDR2 SVGEGT. The length of the CDR3 is 18 residues. V shed 1 base and J 2 bases; nucleotides not matched to a gene: 12. The CDR3 nucleotides read TGTGCCAGCAGTTACTACGCGGACGACAGGGGGTTTACCTACGAGCAGTACTTC. It is translated as CASSYYADDRGFTYEQYF.

This sequence joins TRBV3-1 (or the pseudogene TRBV3-2) and TRBJ2-5; 9 bases agree with TRBD2. The CDR3 is made up of 16 amino acids. Germline V gene lookup returns CDR1 LGHDT and CDR2 YNNKEL (reference sequence). With V trimmed by 5 bases and J by 4 bases, 11 bases remained unmatched. The CDR3 here is CASSGGAGGPRETQYF. The CDR3 region has the DNA TGTGCCAGCAGCGGAGGAGCGGGGGGCCCTCGAGAGACCCAGTACTTC.

The rearrangement joins TRBV19 to TRBJ1-5, with D perhaps TRBD1 (6 bases). CDR3 length: 14 amino acids. Germline V lookup: CDR1 LNHDA, CDR2 SQIVND (reference sequence). V gave up 4 bases and J gave up 2 bases, with 9 bases separating them. The CDR3 region has the DNA TGTGCCAGTAGTACGGCAGGGGGCAATCAGCCCCAGCATTTT. Amino acids: CASSTAGGNQPQHF. Full variable domain (missing parts from reference TRBV19 and TRBJ1-5): DGGITQSPKYLFRKEGQNVTLSCEQNLNHDAMYWYRQDPGQGLRLIYYSQIVNDFQKGDIAEGYSVSREKKESFPLTVTSAQKNPTAFYLCASSTAGGNQPQHFGDGTRLSIL.